A single T cell receptor beta chain is shown here with its context. It was with 60 Vbeta and 13 Jbeta primers that the PCR ran. The protocol was immunoSEQ multiplex PCR, while the TCRdb copy is restricted to in-frame clones and leaves out a portion. The table records around 200,000 clones, 60% to 80% of them present only once. Trimming took 0 bases from V and 11 from J, leaving 10 bases between them. The germline CDR1 and CDR2 sequences are SGHAT and FQNNGV. CDR3 size: 12 residues. The data derive from a study of cytomegalovirus exposure and HLA in healthy donors. The sequencing input was PBMCs. The chain combines TRBV11-2 with TRBJ2-5; D might be TRBD1 (5 bases). The TCR sequence derives from a man between 18 and 29 years old in good health and CMV-seronegative. The CDR3 sequence: CASSLDRVGQYF. The CDR3 DNA reads as TGTGCCAGCAGCTTAGACAGGGTTGGGCAGTACTTC.